Presented here are 9 T cell receptor beta chains from one specimen sequenced in a study of identical twins. TCRdb itself ran the 5' RACE reads through MiXCR, one entry per CDR3 protein. The data hold 350,000 to 450,000 distinct CDR3 sequences, with approximately 18% observed a single time. Source material: naive T cells sorted from blood. Receptors originate from a man aged 50 to 59 in good health.

This clonotype was found a few times. This chain links TRBV20-1 with TRBJ2-3, with TRBD1 matching 8 bases. V dropped 5 bases and J dropped 0; count of bases not matched to a gene: 4. Germline V lookup: CDR1 DFQATT, CDR2 SNEGSKA (reference sequence). The CDR3 is 14 amino acids. In DNA form, the CDR3 reads TGCAGTGCTTCGGACAGGGCTAGCACAGATACGCAGTATTTT. Its protein is CSASDRASTDTQYF.

The J gene is TRBJ2-5, the V gene TRBV12-3 or TRBV12-4; possible D gene TRBD1, 6 bases. V lost 6 bases and J 6 bases, leaving 14 bases between the germline ends. This CDR3 contains 13 residues. The CDR3 nucleotides read TGTGCCAGCAGCGCCACAGGGTCGAAGACCCAGTACTTC. Translation: CASSATGSKTQYF.

This clonotype was counted a few times. The rearrangement links TRBV12-3 or TRBV12-4 to TRBJ1-6; 8 bases are shared with TRBD1. J lost 9 bases, V lost 5 bases, and 9 bases had no gene match. This CDR3 has 15 residues. In DNA form, the CDR3 reads TGTGCCAGCAGTACGAGGACAGGGCGAGCTTCACCCCTCCACTTT. Translated, it gives CASSTRTGRASPLHF.

This clonotype has at least ten counts. The chain links TRBV12-3 or TRBV12-4 to TRBJ2-3; D unclear. There are 13 residues in the CDR3. V lost 2 bases and J lost 2, with 5 bases in between. For the CDR3, the DNA is TGTGCCAGCAGTTTACGGTTCACAGATACGCAGTATTTT. Its protein product is CASSLRFTDTQYF.

V gene TRBV12-3 or TRBV12-4 combines with J gene TRBJ2-7; TRBD1 might be the D (5 bases). Trimming took 2 bases from V and 6 from J, leaving 14 bases between them. The CDR3 covers 14 residues. The CDR3 DNA follows: TGTGCCAGCAGTTTAAACCCCCCAGGGCTCGAGCAGTACTTC. This encodes CASSLNPPGLEQYF.

At least ten counts were recorded for this clonotype. This sequence joins TRBV18 and TRBJ2-2, with TRBD1 identical over 7 bases. V trimming: 6 bases; J trimming: 2 bases; junction bases outside the gene matches: 9. Germline V CDR1 and CDR2: KGHSH, LQKENI. The length of the CDR3 is 16 residues. The CDR3 DNA is TGTGCCAGCTCCTTGGCCGGGACAGCAAACACCGGGGAGCTGTTTTTT. Translation gives CASSLAGTANTGELFF. The complete variable domain, with remaining parts taken from reference TRBV18 and TRBJ2-2, reads NAGVMQNPRHLVRRRGQEARLRCSPMKGHSHVYWYRQLPEEGLKFMVYLQKENIIDESGMPKERFSAEFPKEGPSILRIQQVVRGDSAAYFCASSLAGTANTGELFFGEGSRLTVL.

Ten or more counts support this clonotype. The rearrangement joins TRBV20-1 to TRBJ2-7; 13 bases line up with TRBD2. The CDR3 has 13 residues. Trimming cost V 4 bases and J 4 bases; bases outside gene matches: 1. CDR1 and CDR2 from the germline V gene are DFQATT and SNEGSKA (reference sequence). CDR3 bases: TGCAGTGCTAAGACTAGCGGGAGGTACGAGCAGTACTTC. It encodes CSAKTSGRYEQYF.

This clonotype was detected ten times or more. The chain combines TRBV15 with TRBJ2-7; TRBD2 aligns across 8 bases. The CDR3 length is 16 residues. With V trimmed by 0 bases and J by 6 bases, 10 bases remained unmatched. Germline loops: CDR1 LNHNV, CDR2 YYDKDF (reference sequence). The CDR3 here is CATSRDLGSGRVEQYF. CDR3 DNA: TGTGCCACCAGCAGAGATCTTGGCAGCGGGAGAGTCGAGCAGTACTTC.

In this sample, this clonotype turned up many times. The rearrangement links TRBV28 to TRBJ1-2, with 8 positions matching TRBD1. Germline CDR1 MDHEN, CDR2 SYDVKM. The CDR3 length is 14 residues. J was trimmed by 4 bases and V by 10 bases; bases with no gene match: 11. CDR3 residues: CATKGSGGSYGYTF. The DNA of the CDR3 is TGTGCCACCAAAGGGTCAGGGGGCTCCTATGGCTACACCTTC.